The 30 T cell receptor beta chains below all came from one sample that was sequenced in a study of T cell responses to AZD1222 COVID-19 vaccine. Assay: immunoSEQ multiplex PCR; the TCRdb copy retains only in-frame clones and omits some. The repertoire holds around 99,000 clones, under 95% seen once, with roughly 6% in the top ten. The specimen comprised peripheral blood, sampled 28 days after the second AZD1222 dose. Source of these receptors: an adult who received the AZD1222 COVID-19 vaccine.

The chain links TRBV24-1 to TRBJ2-5; D unresolved. The germline gives CDR1 KGHDR, CDR2 SFDVKD. Trimming shortened V by 5 bases and J by 3 bases, and 9 bases separated the two germline ends. This CDR3 is 13 amino acids long. CDR3 in DNA: TGTGCCACCAGTGTTCGTGGAGAAGAGACCCAGTACTTC. Amino acid sequence: CATSVRGEETQYF.

Details on this clone: Other DNA sequences of this sample code for an identical CDR3. The J gene is TRBJ1-3, the V gene TRBV6-5; D is undetermined. Per germline, CDR1 MNHEY and CDR2 SVGAGI. The CDR3 covers 15 residues. With 5 bases removed from V and 0 bases from J, the gap between germline ends came to 11 bases. CDR3 sequence: CASSPDRFSGNTIYF. As DNA, the CDR3 is TGTGCCAGCAGTCCCGACCGGTTCTCTGGAAACACCATATATTTT.

The chain carries TRBV6-4 and TRBJ2-5, with 11 bases matching TRBD2. Losses at the gene ends were 6 bases for V and 1 base for J; bases not matched to a gene: 4. Germline V CDR1 and CDR2: MRHNA, SNTAGT. The CDR3 is made up of 15 amino acids. Here the CDR3 reads CASSPLAGGQETQYF. CDR3 nucleotide sequence: TGTGCCAGCAGCCCTCTAGCGGGGGGCCAAGAGACCCAGTACTTC.

The gene calls are TRBV6-5 and TRBJ2-2; D unresolved. The V end was cut by 5 bases, the J end by 5 bases, with 15 bases between. CDR1 is MNHEY and CDR2 is SVGAGI in the germline V gene. The CDR3 runs to 15 residues. The CDR3 sequence is CASSPTSSYTGELFF. CDR3 DNA sequence: TGTGCCAGCAGTCCAACCTCTAGTTATACCGGGGAGCTGTTTTTT.

The J gene is TRBJ1-1, the V gene TRBV5-4; 8 bases map to TRBD1. After removal of 6 bases from V and 9 bases from J, the junction contained 13 bases not matched to a gene. Per the germline V gene, CDR1 is SGHNT and CDR2 is YYREEE (reference sequence). CDR3 length equals 14 residues. The CDR3 DNA is TGTGCCAGCACCCTGTCCGGGACAGGATCCCAAGCTTTCTTT. Translated, it gives CASTLSGTGSQAFF.

CDR3 amino acids: CRGGAEAFF. For the CDR3, the DNA is TGCAGGGGGGGCGCTGAAGCTTTCTTT. This sequence joins TRBV20-1 and TRBJ1-1, with D possibly TRBD1 on 6 matching bases. CDR1 is DFQATT and CDR2 is SNEGSKA in the germline V gene (reference sequence). This CDR3 has 9 residues.

This clone was seen once. The chain uses TRBV13 and TRBJ2-2; D gene unclear. The V gene's germline CDR1 is PRHDT and CDR2 FYEKMQ (reference sequence). This CDR3 has 13 residues. V was shortened by 3 bases and J by 7 bases, with 9 bases between the two germline ends. The CDR3 DNA reads as TGTGCCAGCAGCTTCCTCACGGACGGGGAGCTGTTTTTT. Protein product: CASSFLTDGELFF.

V usage is TRBV6-5 and J usage is TRBJ2-1; 7 nucleotides align to TRBD1. This CDR3 has 15 residues. Germline V CDR1 and CDR2: MNHEY, SVGAGI. V shed 4 bases, J shed 2 bases, and the junction held 5 bases outside the gene matches. The CDR3 sequence is CASSFSTGTYNEQFF. The CDR3 nucleotides are TGTGCCAGCAGTTTCTCGACAGGGACCTACAATGAGCAGTTCTTC.

This chain uses TRBV9 with TRBJ1-1; no clear D gene. V dropped 0 bases and J dropped 1 base, with 7 bases sitting between them. Per germline, CDR1 SGDLS and CDR2 YYNGEE. The CDR3 loop spans 14 amino acids. The CDR3 is CASSVDVGNTEAFF. DNA for the CDR3: TGTGCCAGCAGCGTAGATGTCGGGAACACTGAAGCTTTCTTT.

The J gene is TRBJ1-4, the V gene TRBV30; a weak D match, TRBD1 (6 bases). Germline V CDR1 and CDR2: GTSNPN, SVGIG (reference sequence). V lost 5 bases and J lost 8, with 12 bases in between. The CDR3 length is 12 residues. The DNA of the CDR3 is TGTGCCTGGGGGGGCCCAAGCGAAAAACTGTTTTTT. The encoded protein is CAWGGPSEKLFF. The full variable domain, rest sourced from reference TRBV30 and TRBJ1-4, is SQTIHQWPATLVQPVGSPLSLECTVEGTSNPNLYWYRQAAGRGLQLLFYSVGIGQISSEVPQNLSASRPQDRQFILSSKKLLLSDSGFYLCAWGGPSEKLFFGSGTQLSVL.

The J gene is TRBJ2-3, the V gene TRBV28; D is perhaps TRBD1 (6 bases). The V gene lost 4 bases and the J gene lost 0 bases, with 11 bases spanning the gap. CDR3 length equals 15 residues. The V gene's germline CDR1 is MDHEN and CDR2 SYDVKM. This chain's CDR3 is CASSWGHRSTDTQYF. Written as DNA, the CDR3 is TGTGCCAGCAGTTGGGGACACCGAAGCACAGATACGCAGTATTTT.

The chain is built from TRBV27 and TRBJ1-1; perhaps TRBD1 as D (5 bases). The germline CDR1 and CDR2 sequences are MNHEY and SMNVEV (reference sequence). V was trimmed by 3 bases and J by 1 base, leaving 15 bases between them. This CDR3 comprises 16 residues. The CDR3 DNA follows: TGTGCCAGCAGTTTTTCGTGGGGCGAGAAGAACACTGAAGCTTTCTTT. Its translation: CASSFSWGEKNTEAFF.

V and J are TRBV7-9 and TRBJ1-2, with D perhaps TRBD1 (5 bases). CDR3 size: 13 residues. V was clipped by 4 bases and J by 6 bases, with 12 bases between them. Germline CDR1 and CDR2: SEHNR and FQNEAQ (reference sequence). In nucleotides, the CDR3 is TGTGCCAGCAGCTCTCAAGGGGCGCATGGCTACACCTTC. This sequence encodes CASSSQGAHGYTF.

This chain uses TRBV10-2 with TRBJ1-4; D is unclear. The V end was cut by 6 bases, the J end by 0 bases, with 11 bases between. Germline assignment: CDR1 WSHSY and CDR2 SAAADI. The CDR3 is 15 amino acids. In DNA form, the CDR3 reads TGCGCCAGCAGAAAGACACAAGCAACTAATGAAAAACTGTTTTTT. Encoded protein: CASRKTQATNEKLFF.

The chain links TRBV27 to TRBJ1-3, with 10 nucleotides matching TRBD1. The CDR3 loop spans 16 amino acids. Unmatched junction bases numbered 6, after V lost 7 bases and J lost 0 bases. CDR1 and CDR2 from the germline V gene are MNHEY and SMNVEV (reference sequence). In DNA form, the CDR3 reads TGTGCCAGCAAGGGACAGGGGAAGGTCTCTGGAAACACCATATATTTT. Protein product: CASKGQGKVSGNTIYF.

This clone has a single count. This sequence joins TRBV6-1 and TRBJ2-7, with 10 bases matching TRBD2. The CDR3 runs 17 residues. CDR1 and CDR2 (germline): MNHNS, SASEGT. With 1 base clipped from V and 5 bases from J, the junction kept 11 bases outside the gene matches. CDR3 nucleotide sequence: TGTGCCAGCAGTGAAGTGGGGCTAGCGGGAGTGCGGGACGAGCAGTACTTC. Its translation: CASSEVGLAGVRDEQYF.

The sample holds one count of this clone. The chain recombines TRBV30 with TRBJ2-7, with D possibly being TRBD2 (5 bases). The germline V gene encodes CDR1 GTSNPN and CDR2 SVGIG (reference sequence). The V and J ends lost 2 bases and 3 bases respectively, with 8 bases between them. This CDR3 has 12 amino acids. Here the CDR3 reads CAWSTLGYEQYF. Written as DNA, the CDR3 is TGTGCCTGGAGTACACTAGGCTACGAGCAGTACTTC.

The J gene is TRBJ1-2, the V gene TRBV29-1, with 9 bases identical to TRBD1. The V gene's germline CDR1 is SQVTM and CDR2 ANQGSEA. With V trimmed by 7 bases and J by 6 bases, 9 bases remained unmatched. There are 13 residues in the CDR3. CDR3 sequence (DNA): TGCAGCGGACTGCTACAGGGGGCGGATGGCTACACCTTC. Translated: CSGLLQGADGYTF.

The chain couples TRBV10-2 to TRBJ2-2; D uncertain. The CDR3 runs to 12 residues. Germline-derived CDR1 and CDR2 are WSHSY and SAAADI. With 7 bases removed from V and 5 bases from J, the gap between germline ends came to 8 bases. In nucleotides, the CDR3 is TGCGCCAGCAACACATGGACCGGGGAGCTGTTTTTT. Its protein is CASNTWTGELFF.

The rearrangement uses TRBV29-1 and TRBJ1-4; D remains unclear. Germline V gene lookup returns CDR1 SQVTM and CDR2 ANQGSEA. The CDR3 length is 13 residues. Trimming cost V 0 bases and J 5 bases, with 7 bases left between them. CDR3 in amino acids: CSVEDGPNEKLFF. CDR3 coding DNA: TGCAGCGTTGAAGATGGACCAAATGAAAAACTGTTTTTT.

The CDR3: CASSISGAGQPQHF. The CDR3 region has the DNA TGTGCCAGTAGTATATCGGGGGCAGGGCAGCCCCAGCATTTT. This chain uses TRBV19 with TRBJ1-5, with D maybe TRBD1 (6 bases). Trimming removed 2 bases from V and 7 bases from J, with 12 bases in between. The CDR3 extends over 14 amino acids. Germline loops: CDR1 LNHDA, CDR2 SQIVND (reference sequence).

The J gene is TRBJ2-1, the V gene TRBV12-3 or TRBV12-4; TRBD2 aligns across 9 bases. Losses at the gene ends were 8 bases for V and 9 bases for J; bases not matched to a gene: 8. The CDR3 is 13 residues long. In DNA form, the CDR3 reads TGTGCCAGCGCCGGGACTAGCTTTGGTGAGCAGTTCTTC. It is translated as CASAGTSFGEQFF.

The chain links TRBV6-5 to TRBJ1-2; D uncertain. From germline, CDR1 is MNHEY and CDR2 SVGAGI. V was trimmed by 3 bases and J by 10 bases, leaving 18 bases between them. This CDR3 region has 14 residues. The CDR3 protein is CASSYEDGRRDYTF. CDR3 bases: TGTGCCAGCAGTTATGAAGACGGCCGGCGCGACTACACCTTC.

The rearrangement joins TRBV12-3 or TRBV12-4 to TRBJ1-1; D uncertain. This CDR3 region has 12 residues. The V end lost 8 bases, the J end lost 1 base, and 8 bases lay between the germline ends. For the CDR3, the DNA is TGTGCCAGCGCCTTACCGAACACTGAAGCTTTCTTT. Its translation: CASALPNTEAFF.

This chain joins TRBV6-5 and TRBJ1-2; 9 bases are a match to TRBD1. The CDR3 consists of 13 residues. With 5 bases clipped from V and 7 bases from J, the junction kept 5 bases outside the gene matches. Germline loops: CDR1 MNHEY, CDR2 SVGAGI. CDR3 coding DNA: TGTGCCAGCAGTCAGGACAGGGGAGTTGGCTACACCTTC. Protein: CASSQDRGVGYTF.

V and J are TRBV21-1 and TRBJ1-3; TRBD1 is the table's D call, not checked against the DNA. TRBV21-1 has pseudogene status. This CDR3 comprises 15 residues. The CDR3: CASSSTGRCKNTIYF. The CDR3 DNA reads TGTGCCAGCAGCTCGACAGGGCGGTGCAAAAACACCATATATTTT.

This clone was observed once. The chain recombines TRBV27 with TRBJ2-3; the D gene is possibly TRBD2 (6 bases). V lost 3 bases and J lost 0, with 13 bases in between. Looked up from germline, CDR1 is MNHEY and CDR2 is SMNVEV (reference sequence). The CDR3 contains 16 residues. The CDR3 nucleotides are TGTGCCAGCAGTTTGTGGGTAGCGGATAGCACAGATACGCAGTATTTT. Protein sequence: CASSLWVADSTDTQYF.

This chain connects TRBV30 to TRBJ1-3; TRBD1 matches 8 bases. CDR1 is GTSNPN and CDR2 is SVGIG in the germline V gene (reference sequence). The CDR3 spans 17 residues. With 2 bases clipped from V and 0 bases from J, the junction kept 9 bases outside the gene matches. The CDR3 is CAWSPGQVFFSGNTIYF. In nucleotides, the CDR3 is TGTGCCTGGAGTCCGGGACAGGTCTTTTTCTCTGGAAACACCATATATTTT.

The V and J genes are TRBV5-1 and TRBJ1-4, with unresolved D. Germline CDR1 and CDR2: SGHRS and YFSETQ. Deletions cut 3 bases from V and 3 bases from J, with 15 bases between. CDR3 length: 16 amino acids. The CDR3 is CASSSGVRRSNEKLFF. DNA of the CDR3: TGCGCCAGCAGCTCGGGTGTTCGGCGTTCTAATGAAAAACTGTTTTTT.

V usage is TRBV10-3 and J usage is TRBJ2-5, with unresolved D. The CDR3 consists of 12 residues. Trimming shortened V by 6 bases and J by 4 bases, and 9 bases separated the two germline ends. CDR1 ENHRY and CDR2 SYGVKD come from the germline V gene. CDR3 sequence (DNA): TGTGCCATCAGAGGACGGACAGAGACCCAGTACTTC. Translation: CAIRGRTETQYF.